Detailed here is one T cell receptor beta chain. This sample stems from a study of blood T cell repertoires in COVID-19. Study overall: From the United States, Italy and Spain came samples of acute and convalescent COVID-19.

As handled by the study authors: Researchers report that nucleated cell counts were estimated from reference gene primer amplification. Repertoires were generated with immunoSEQ multiplex PCR, while TCRdb's copy carries only in-frame clones and drops some. Clone size and the V and J calls come from that table; the DNA yielded D and trimming. Of approximately 240,000 clones listed, 65% to 80% are singletons. Losses at the gene ends were 2 bases for V and 5 bases for J; bases not matched to a gene: 7. The CDR3 has 16 residues. Germline CDR1 SNHLY, CDR2 FYNNEI. The chain has TRBV2 and TRBJ2-7; 12 bases align to TRBD1. The clonotype comes from a woman aged 40-49 years with active or convalescent COVID-19. The material sequenced was peripheral blood. Here the CDR3 DNA reads TGTGCCAGCAGTGAATTCGGGACAGGGGGCCCCCACGAGCAGTACTTC. It translates to CASSEFGTGGPHEQYF.